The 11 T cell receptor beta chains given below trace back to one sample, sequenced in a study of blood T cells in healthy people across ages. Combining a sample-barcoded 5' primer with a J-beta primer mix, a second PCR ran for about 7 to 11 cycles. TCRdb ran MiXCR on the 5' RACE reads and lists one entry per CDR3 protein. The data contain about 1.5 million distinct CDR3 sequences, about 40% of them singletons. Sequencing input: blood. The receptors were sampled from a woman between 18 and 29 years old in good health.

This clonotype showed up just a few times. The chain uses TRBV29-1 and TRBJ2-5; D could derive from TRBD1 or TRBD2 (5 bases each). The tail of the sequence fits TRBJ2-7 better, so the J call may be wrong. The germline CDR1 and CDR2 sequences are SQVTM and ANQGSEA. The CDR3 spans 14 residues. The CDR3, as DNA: TGCAGCGTAGAGGGGTGGGGCCGGAGACACGAGCAGTACTTC. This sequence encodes CSVEGWGRRHEQYF.

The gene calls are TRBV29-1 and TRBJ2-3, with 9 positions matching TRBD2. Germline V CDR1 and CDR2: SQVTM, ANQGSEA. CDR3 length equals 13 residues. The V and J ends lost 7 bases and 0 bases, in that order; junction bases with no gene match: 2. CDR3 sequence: CSGAGGSTDTQYF. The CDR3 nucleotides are TGCAGCGGCGCGGGGGGGAGCACAGATACGCAGTATTTT.

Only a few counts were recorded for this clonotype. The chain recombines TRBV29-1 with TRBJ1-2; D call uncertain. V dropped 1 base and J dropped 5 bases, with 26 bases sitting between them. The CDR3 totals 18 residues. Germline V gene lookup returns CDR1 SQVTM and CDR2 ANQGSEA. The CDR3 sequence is CSVEGGWAEGDRGYGYTF. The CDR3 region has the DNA TGCAGCGTTGAAGGGGGTTGGGCAGAAGGAGACCGAGGATATGGCTACACCTTC.

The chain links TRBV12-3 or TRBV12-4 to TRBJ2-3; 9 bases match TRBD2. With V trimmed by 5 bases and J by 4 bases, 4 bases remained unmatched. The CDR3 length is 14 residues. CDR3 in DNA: TGTGCCAGCAGTCATAGCGGGAGCGCAGATACGCAGTATTTT. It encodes CASSHSGSADTQYF.

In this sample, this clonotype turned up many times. This chain's CDR3 is CSVLYDRGETQYF. In DNA, the CDR3 is TGCAGCGTTTTGTACGACAGGGGAGAGACCCAGTACTTC. The chain uses TRBV29-1 and TRBJ2-5; 8 bases fit TRBD1. This CDR3 contains 13 residues. The ends lost 5 bases at V and 4 bases at J; junction bases unmatched: 6. Germline-derived CDR1 and CDR2 are SQVTM and ANQGSEA.

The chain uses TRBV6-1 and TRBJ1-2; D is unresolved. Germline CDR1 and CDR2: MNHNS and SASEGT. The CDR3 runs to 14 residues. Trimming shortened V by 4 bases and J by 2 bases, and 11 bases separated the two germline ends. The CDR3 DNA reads TGTGCCAGCAGTGCAGTTGACACAAACTATGGCTACACCTTC. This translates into CASSAVDTNYGYTF.

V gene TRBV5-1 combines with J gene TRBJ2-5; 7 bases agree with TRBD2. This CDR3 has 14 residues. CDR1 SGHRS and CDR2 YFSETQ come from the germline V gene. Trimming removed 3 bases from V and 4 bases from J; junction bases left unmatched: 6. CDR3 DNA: TGCGCCAGCAGCTCCGGGACTACGGGAGAGACCCAGTACTTC. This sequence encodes CASSSGTTGETQYF. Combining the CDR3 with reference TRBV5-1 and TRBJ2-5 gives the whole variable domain KAGVTQTPRYLIKTRGQQVTLSCSPISGHRSVSWYQQTPGQGLQFLFEYFSETQRNKGNFPGRFSGRQFSNSRSEMNVSTLELGDSALYLCASSSGTTGETQYFGPGTRLLVL.

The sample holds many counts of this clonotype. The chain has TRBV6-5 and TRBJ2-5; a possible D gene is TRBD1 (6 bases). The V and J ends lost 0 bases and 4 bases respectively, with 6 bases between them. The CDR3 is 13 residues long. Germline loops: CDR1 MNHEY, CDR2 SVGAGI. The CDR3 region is CASSYSRGETQYF. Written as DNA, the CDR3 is TGTGCCAGCAGTTACTCCAGGGGAGAGACCCAGTACTTC.

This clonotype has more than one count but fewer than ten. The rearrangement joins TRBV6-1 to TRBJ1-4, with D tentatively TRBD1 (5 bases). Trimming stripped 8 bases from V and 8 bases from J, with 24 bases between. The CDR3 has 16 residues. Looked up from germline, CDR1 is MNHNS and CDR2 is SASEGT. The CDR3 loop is CASSTVGASKGEKLFF. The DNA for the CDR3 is TGTGCCAGCTCAACAGTGGGCGCTTCAAAGGGGGAAAAACTGTTTTTT.

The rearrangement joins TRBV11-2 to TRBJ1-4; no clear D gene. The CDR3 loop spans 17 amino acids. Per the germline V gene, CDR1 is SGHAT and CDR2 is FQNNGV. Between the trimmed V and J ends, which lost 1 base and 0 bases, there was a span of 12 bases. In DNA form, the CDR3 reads TGTGCCAGCAGCTTAGTTTCCCAACCCGCAACTAATGAAAAACTGTTTTTT. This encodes CASSLVSQPATNEKLFF.

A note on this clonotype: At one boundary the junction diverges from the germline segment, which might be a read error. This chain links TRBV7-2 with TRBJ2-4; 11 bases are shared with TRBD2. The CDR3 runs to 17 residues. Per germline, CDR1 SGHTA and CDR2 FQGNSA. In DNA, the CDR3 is TGTGCCAGCAGTTTAGCTAGCACTAGCGGGAGTTGGAACATTCAGTACTTC. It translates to CASSLASTSGSWNIQYF. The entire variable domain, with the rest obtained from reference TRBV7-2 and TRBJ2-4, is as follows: GAGVSQSPSNKVTEKGKDVELRCDPISGHTALYWYRQSLGQGLEFLIYFQGNSAPDKSGLPSDRFSAERTGGSVSTLTIQRTQQEDSAVYLCASSLASTSGSWNIQYFGAGTRLSVL.